What follows are 28 T cell receptor beta chains derived from one specimen sequenced in a study of blood T cells in healthy people across ages. For the second PCR, which ran for 7 to 11 cycles, a sample-barcoded 5' primer and a J-beta primer mix were used. A single record per CDR3 protein comes from TCRdb applying MiXCR to the 5' RACE reads. The sample lists roughly 700,000 distinct CDR3 sequences, 45% to 50% occurring once. Sequenced sample: blood. These receptors came from a woman in her sixties in good health.

The rearrangement joins TRBV10-3 to TRBJ2-1; D is undetermined. Gene TRBJ2-7 matches the end of the DNA better, so the J call may be wrong. CDR3 size: 14 residues. The germline V gene encodes CDR1 ENHRY and CDR2 SYGVKD. The CDR3, as DNA: TGTGCCATCAGTGGGTCGGGTCCTAACAATGAGCAGTACTTC. This translates into CAISGSGPNNEQYF.

The chain carries TRBV29-1 and TRBJ1-2; TRBD1 might be the D (5 bases). The CDR3 is made up of 13 amino acids. The germline V and J ends were trimmed by 5 bases and 0 bases, with 10 bases remaining between them. Germline-derived CDR1 and CDR2 are SQVTM and ANQGSEA. The CDR3 sequence: CSVTGTPNYGYTF. The CDR3 DNA follows: TGCAGCGTTACGGGGACGCCTAACTATGGCTACACCTTC.

As regards this clonotype: Its ends do not fully match the called genes, so a read error is possible. This rearrangement joins TRBV6-2 or TRBV6-3 to TRBJ2-1; D could derive from TRBD1 or TRBD2 (5 bases each). There are 17 residues in the CDR3. Germline V gives CDR1 MNHEY, CDR2 SVGEGT. CDR3 nucleotides: TGTGCCAACAGTCCGGGACGAGCGATCGGGCGTGGCAATGAGCAGTTCTTC. Translating gives CANSPGRAIGRGNEQFF.

In its sample, this clonotype was seen many times. The chain has TRBV20-1 and TRBJ2-1; 8 bases match TRBD1. The CDR3 length is 13 residues. V lost 5 bases, J lost 4 bases, and 4 bases stayed unmatched. Germline V gene data show CDR1 as DFQATT and CDR2 as SNEGSKA (reference sequence). CDR3 in amino acids: CSARTGTYNEQFF. CDR3 sequence (DNA): TGCAGTGCTCGGACAGGGACTTACAATGAGCAGTTCTTC.

The chain joins TRBV27 to TRBJ2-7; D gene uncertain. The germline gives CDR1 MNHEY, CDR2 SMNVEV (reference sequence). This CDR3 is built from 13 residues. V lost 2 bases to trimming and J lost 3 bases, with 8 bases between them. The CDR3 nucleotides read TGTGCCAGCAGTTTAGGGCAGATCTACGAGCAGTACTTC. Translated, it gives CASSLGQIYEQYF.

In this sample, this clonotype turned up once. The chain couples TRBV4-2 to TRBJ1-1, with D unresolved. CDR1 and CDR2 from the germline V gene are LGHNA and YNFKEQ. This CDR3 has 19 residues. V dropped 1 base and J dropped 1 base, with 22 bases sitting between them. The CDR3 loop is CASSQGMSLRAIRNTEAFF. CDR3 nucleotides: TGTGCCAGCAGCCAAGGAATGTCTTTAAGGGCTATCAGGAACACTGAAGCTTTCTTT.

This clonotype was counted between two and nine times. V and J are TRBV20-1 and TRBJ2-5; TRBD2 aligns across 13 bases. Germline trimming cut 8 bases from V and 3 bases from J; bases unmatched to any gene: 3. Germline CDR1 DFQATT, CDR2 SNEGSKA (reference sequence). The CDR3 covers 13 residues. The CDR3 sequence: CSSTSGGKETQYF. CDR3 coding DNA: TGCAGTTCGACTAGCGGGGGGAAAGAGACCCAGTACTTC.

This chain uses TRBV4-2 with TRBJ2-3; 9 bases match TRBD2. CDR3 length: 16 residues. The V gene's germline CDR1 is LGHNA and CDR2 YNFKEQ. J was trimmed by 3 bases and V by 0 bases; bases with no gene match: 4. CDR3 in amino acids: CASSQDEAGGTDTQYF. The CDR3 DNA sequence: TGTGCCAGCAGCCAAGATGAGGCGGGGGGGACAGATACGCAGTATTTT.

The V gene is TRBV4-1, the J gene TRBJ2-7; 8 bases are shared with TRBD2. The germline V gene has CDR1 MGHRA and CDR2 YSYEKL. The junction had 4 bases not matched to a gene; V was cut back by 3 bases and J by 0 bases. There are 15 residues in the CDR3. CDR3 bases: TGCGCCAGCAGCCACGCCGGGACTAGCTCCTACGAGCAGTACTTC. It specifies CASSHAGTSSYEQYF.

This clonotype was counted a single time. This chain joins TRBV21-1 and TRBJ2-3; TRBD1 was called by the table and not checked on the DNA. TRBV21-1 is a pseudogene. There are 16 residues in the CDR3. CDR3 sequence (DNA): TGTGCCAGCAAAAATCCCACAGGGTCTCGGACAGATACGCAGTATTTT. Its protein is CASKNPTGSRTDTQYF.

The gene calls are TRBV7-9 and TRBJ2-3; possibly TRBD2 for D (5 bases). The V end was cut by 0 bases, the J end by 1 base, with 8 bases between. The CDR3 sequence is 15 residues long. Germline CDR1 SEHNR, CDR2 FQNEAQ (reference sequence). CDR3 sequence: CASSLAGARTDTQYF. The CDR3, as DNA: TGTGCCAGCAGCTTAGCGGGAGCACGCACAGATACGCAGTATTTT. Filled out from reference TRBV7-9 and TRBJ2-3, the complete variable domain reads DTGVSQNPRHKITKRGQNVTFRCDPISEHNRLYWYRQTLGQGPEFLTYFQNEAQLEKSRLLSDRFSAERPKGSFSTLEIQRTEQGDSAMYLCASSLAGARTDTQYFGPGTRLTVL.

The V call is TRBV7-2, the J call TRBJ2-1, with 9 bases fitting TRBD1. Germline trimming cut 1 base from V and 8 bases from J; bases unmatched to any gene: 12. Germline V lookup: CDR1 SGHTA, CDR2 FQGNSA. The CDR3 covers 17 residues. The DNA of the CDR3 is TGTGCCAGCAGCTTAGTGATTATGGGGACAGGGACGGATGAGCAGTTCTTC. As protein: CASSLVIMGTGTDEQFF.

The rearrangement uses TRBV28 and TRBJ1-2, with 7 bases identical to TRBD1. CDR1 is MDHEN, CDR2 SYDVKM, per germline. There are 15 residues in the CDR3. Germline trimming cut 4 bases from V and 8 bases from J; bases unmatched to any gene: 13. The CDR3 loop reads CASSSSTEGAKGYTF. CDR3 in DNA: TGTGCCAGCAGTTCCAGTACTGAGGGGGCTAAGGGCTACACCTTC.

The chain joins TRBV28 to TRBJ2-5, with 8 bases that match TRBD1. V trimming: 3 bases; J trimming: 3 bases; junction bases outside the gene matches: 9. The V gene's germline CDR1 is MDHEN and CDR2 SYDVKM. The CDR3 is 16 amino acids. The CDR3 loop is CASSFLRADREETQYF. In DNA, the CDR3 is TGTGCCAGCAGTTTTTTGCGGGCGGACAGGGAAGAGACCCAGTACTTC.

The chain has TRBV7-9 and TRBJ2-7; D is uncertain. Germline values: CDR1 SEHNR, CDR2 FQNEAQ (reference sequence). V was trimmed by 5 bases and J by 0 bases, leaving 17 bases between them. This CDR3 comprises 16 residues. CDR3 loop: CASSLGSAASSYEQYF. The CDR3 coding sequence is TGTGCCAGCAGCCTTGGATCGGCTGCTAGCTCCTACGAGCAGTACTTC.

The V and J genes are TRBV29-1 and TRBJ1-2; no clear D gene. Trimming took 6 bases from V and 12 from J, leaving 8 bases between them. The CDR3 has 8 amino acids. Germline V CDR1 and CDR2: SQVTM, ANQGSEA. The CDR3 here is CSVGTDTF. CDR3 DNA sequence: TGCAGCGTAGGAACGGACACCTTC.

This clonotype was seen many times. The V call is TRBV7-2, the J call TRBJ2-5, with a weak D call TRBD2 (6 bases). Looked up from germline, CDR1 is SGHTA and CDR2 is FQGNSA. Trimming removed 2 bases at V and 5 bases at J, with 12 bases between. The CDR3 is made up of 14 amino acids. In DNA form, the CDR3 reads TGTGCCAGCAGCTTAATGGGGGGACGCGAGACCCAGTACTTC. Encoded protein: CASSLMGGRETQYF. Complete variable domain (other parts from reference TRBV7-2 and TRBJ2-5): GAGVSQSPSNKVTEKGKDVELRCDPISGHTALYWYRQSLGQGLEFLIYFQGNSAPDKSGLPSDRFSAERTGGSVSTLTIQRTQQEDSAVYLCASSLMGGRETQYFGPGTRLLVL.

This clonotype was seen only a few times. The chain uses TRBV3-1 and TRBJ2-7; D is ambiguous. Trimming removed 4 bases from V and 0 bases from J, with 22 bases in between. Per germline, CDR1 LGHDT and CDR2 YNNKEL (reference sequence). The CDR3 totals 18 residues. CDR3 in amino acids: CASSLFFDLMRPSYEQYF. CDR3 bases: TGTGCCAGCAGCCTTTTTTTCGACCTGATGCGCCCCTCCTACGAGCAGTACTTC.

The V and J genes are TRBV6-5 and TRBJ2-5; TRBD1 agrees at 7 bases. Matching the DNA end better, TRBJ2-7 makes the J call doubtful. This CDR3 has 15 residues. The V gene's germline CDR1 is MNHEY and CDR2 SVGAGI. The CDR3 loop is CASKRGPRADYEQYF. The CDR3, as DNA: TGTGCCAGTAAAAGGGGGCCCCGGGCGGATTACGAGCAGTACTTC.

The gene calls are TRBV3-1 and TRBJ1-6; weak D call: TRBD1 (5 bases). This CDR3 is 14 amino acids long. The germline V gene has CDR1 LGHDT and CDR2 YNNKEL (reference sequence). V was shortened by 4 bases and J by 6 bases, with 10 bases between the two germline ends. The CDR3 is CASSLQGSNSPLHF. The CDR3 nucleotides are TGTGCCAGCAGCCTCCAGGGTAGTAATTCACCCCTCCACTTT.

This clonotype was found a few times. The chain carries TRBV15 and TRBJ2-7; 7 bases agree with TRBD2. The germline CDR1 and CDR2 sequences are LNHNV and YYDKDF (reference sequence). This CDR3 contains 16 residues. V trimming: 0 bases; J trimming: 0 bases; junction bases outside the gene matches: 5. The CDR3 is CATSREKAGSSYEQYF. The CDR3 region has the DNA TGTGCCACCAGCAGAGAGAAAGCGGGAAGCTCCTACGAGCAGTACTTC.

The chain uses TRBV4-3 and TRBJ2-2, with 10 bases identical to TRBD2. The germline gives CDR1 LGHNA, CDR2 YSLEER. The CDR3 spans 16 residues. V lost 4 bases and J lost 8; bases outside the gene matches: 10. The CDR3 loop is CASSPGSWTSGGELFF. In DNA form, the CDR3 reads TGCGCCAGCAGCCCTGGATCATGGACTAGCGGAGGGGAGCTGTTTTTT.

In regard to this clonotype: This sequence may be a read error, since a much larger clone differs from it by one base. This chain uses TRBV7-2 with TRBJ2-3; D call uncertain. Germline V CDR1 and CDR2: SGHTA, FQGNSA. CDR3 size: 12 residues. CDR3 DNA sequence: TGTGCCAGCAGCTTTAGCACAGAGACGCAGTATTTT. It yields the protein CASSFSTETQYF.

This rearrangement joins TRBV2 to TRBJ2-1; D uncertain. The germline V gene encodes CDR1 SNHLY and CDR2 FYNNEI. The V end was cut by 7 bases, the J end by 10 bases, with 11 bases between. The CDR3 spans 11 residues. CDR3 residues: CASTLLGEQFF. Written as DNA, the CDR3 is TGTGCCAGCACCCTCCTGGGAGAGCAGTTCTTC.

CDR3 coding DNA: TGTGCCAGCAGCGTAGACGGGACCTATCAGCCCCAGCATTTT. This sequence encodes CASSVDGTYQPQHF. The V gene is TRBV9, the J gene TRBJ1-5; D possibly corresponds to TRBD1 (5 bases). V lost 0 bases to trimming and J lost 5 bases, with 9 bases between them. This CDR3 region has 14 residues. Germline V gives CDR1 SGDLS, CDR2 YYNGEE.

The CDR3 region is CASSVTGGGRDGYTF. CDR3 nucleotides: TGTGCCAGCAGCGTTACAGGGGGCGGTAGGGATGGCTACACCTTC. This chain connects TRBV4-2 to TRBJ1-2; 9 bases align to TRBD1. The CDR3 has 15 amino acids. The trim removed 5 bases at V and 6 bases at J, leaving 10 bases unmatched. The germline V gene has CDR1 LGHNA and CDR2 YNFKEQ.

This clonotype showed up just a few times. The gene calls are TRBV29-1 and TRBJ2-7; D gene unclear. The CDR3 is made up of 11 amino acids. Trimming shortened V by 6 bases and J by 7 bases, and 13 bases separated the two germline ends. Germline V CDR1 and CDR2: SQVTM, ANQGSEA. The CDR3 DNA reads TGCAGCGTAGAGAATTACAATGAGCAGTACTTC. Its translation is CSVENYNEQYF.

As to this clonotype: Possible read error: a much larger clone is one base away. The chain uses TRBV20-1 and TRBJ2-1; D may match TRBD1 or TRBD2 (5 bases each). The CDR3 runs to 11 residues. Germline V gene data show CDR1 as DFQATT and CDR2 as SNEGSKA (reference sequence). V was trimmed by 2 bases and J by 13 bases, leaving 12 bases between them. CDR3 DNA: TGCAGTGCTAGATTGGGGGAGACCCAGTTCTTC. Translating it yields CSARLGETQFF.